This is a list of T cell receptor beta chains from one sample in a study of OX40 agonist ivuxolimab in advanced cancers. Using immunoSEQ multiplex PCR, the repertoire was profiled, and TCRdb retains in-frame clones only, with some absent. The table records 45,000 or so clones, 85% to 90% of them present only once. The sequencing used CD4+ or CD8+ T cells sorted from blood, collected in a trial of the OX40 agonist ivuxolimab. The receptors originated from an adult with an advanced solid tumor such as melanoma, head and neck, liver or kidney cancer. The conserved cysteine and the conserved F or W are not part of the CDR3 here.

>TRBV6-1|TRBJ2-1
ASMVLAGNEQF
>TRBV10-3|TRBJ2-7
AISEGIPTYEQY
>TRBV6-1|TRBJ2-4
ASSELLAGGGAKNIQY
>TRBV5-4|TRBJ2-2
ASRMGLAGPGTGELF
>TRBV5-1|TRBJ2-1
ASSLAIGLAGSGNEQF
>TRBV7-3|TRBJ2-3
ASSLGTDTQY
>TRBV2|TRBJ2-1
ASGTSGTPGGEQF
>TRBV5-1|TRBJ1-1
ASRTGPMNTEAF
>TRBV19|TRBJ1-2
ASSEFHGYT
>TRBV27|TRBJ1-1
ASSFRRGLVEAF
>TRBV7-8|TRBJ2-1
ASSRGLSSYNEQF
>TRBV7-8|TRBJ2-7
ASSPSSGSQYEQY
>TRBV29-1|TRBJ2-7
SVTSGDIYEQY
>TRBV29-1|TRBJ2-2
SVEASRAGELF
>TRBV7-3|TRBJ2-3
ASRSGGADTQY
>TRBV28|TRBJ2-7
ASSEGQSSYEQY
>TRBV5-1|TRBJ2-5
ASSKREEETQY
>TRBV7-9|TRBJ2-3
ASSLGGPSTDTQY
>TRBV7-3|TRBJ2-5
ASSLTSAGGGGETQY
>TRBV6-6|TRBJ2-3
ASREQSTDTQY
>TRBV6-5|TRBJ2-3
ASRELPDTQY
>TRBV6-1|TRBJ2-1
ASSKGVGLGTFLEQF
>TRBV19|TRBJ2-7
ASSGSGFYEQY
>TRBV28|TRBJ1-1
ASSLGLGRNTEAF
>TRBV30|TRBJ2-7
AWSTKDRGNYEQY
>TRBV10-3|TRBJ1-4
AISESGGAAFGGEKLF
>TRBV28|TRBJ2-5
ASRQLAIQY
>TRBV7-6|TRBJ2-7
ASSLAAGYEQY
>TRBV7-9|TRBJ2-7
ASSLARGSGNRNSYEQY
>TRBV7-8|TRBJ2-3
ASSLGLAGIISTQY
>TRBV7-3|TRBJ2-3
ASSLTNVLDTQY
>TRBV7-9|TRBJ2-7
ASSLPGTVYEQY
>TRBV7-9|TRBJ1-2
ASSLEGRGNNYGYT
>TRBV5-4|TRBJ1-2
ASSSLGQGYGYT
>TRBV7-2|TRBJ1-1
ASSPSKGNTEAF
>TRBV7-6|TRBJ2-7
ASSSGLAPNEQY
>TRBV6-5|TRBJ2-3
ASSSPGAPDTQY
>TRBV6-5|TRBJ1-3
ASSYSRQGSGNTIY
>TRBV19|TRBJ1-3
ASSITGTRMGNTIY
>TRBV6-5|TRBJ2-2
ASSYSNGGNTGELF
>TRBV28|TRBJ1-1
ASTYGGINTEAF
>TRBV18|TRBJ2-3
ASSPGREPTDTQY
>TRBV11-2|TRBJ2-1
ASKGGWVYNEQF
>TRBV5-6|TRBJ1-3
ASTPGISGNTIY
>TRBV9|TRBJ2-7
ASSARPEGGDEQY
>TRBV5-6|TRBJ2-7
ASSLSGREPYEQY
>TRBV7-9|TRBJ2-5
ANPGGSGRPFGTQY
>TRBV27|TRBJ2-7
ASRPLASPLYEQY
>TRBV20-1|TRBJ1-1
SARRETEAF
>TRBV7-9|TRBJ2-3
ASSLTGADTQY
>TRBV5-1|TRBJ2-1
ASSLDSSYNEQF
>TRBV5-6|.
ASSAIQRYEQY
>TRBV7-3|TRBJ2-7
ASSLRPTSSYEQY